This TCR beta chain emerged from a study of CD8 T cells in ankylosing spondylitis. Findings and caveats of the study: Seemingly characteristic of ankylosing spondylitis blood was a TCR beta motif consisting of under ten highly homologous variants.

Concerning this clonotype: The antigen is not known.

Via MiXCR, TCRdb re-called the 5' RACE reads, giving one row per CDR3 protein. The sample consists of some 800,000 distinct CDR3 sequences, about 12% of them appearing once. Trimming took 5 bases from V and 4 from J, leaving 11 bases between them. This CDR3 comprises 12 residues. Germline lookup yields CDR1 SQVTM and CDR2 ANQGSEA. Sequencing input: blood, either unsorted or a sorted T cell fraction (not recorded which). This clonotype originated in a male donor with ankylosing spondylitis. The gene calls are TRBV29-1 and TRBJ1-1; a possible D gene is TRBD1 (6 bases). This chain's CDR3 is CSVTGTTTEAFF. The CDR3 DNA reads TGCAGCGTTACAGGGACCACCACTGAAGCTTTCTTT.